This TCR beta chain came from a study of OX40 agonist ivuxolimab in advanced cancers. Overall study: Ivuxolimab, an antibody acting as an agonist of OX40 (CD134), was used to treat patients.

Germline assignment: CDR1 MNHEY and CDR2 SVGAGI. The V and J ends lost 9 bases and 2 bases, in that order; junction bases with no gene match: 10. The CDR3 has 14 amino acids. Method: immunoSEQ multiplex PCR; TCRdb's copy keeps in-frame clones and lacks some. The data show approximately 68,000 clones, 80% to 95% seen once. The chain carries TRBV6-5 and TRBJ2-7, with 7 bases fitting TRBD1. This receptor was taken from an adult with an advanced solid tumor such as melanoma, head and neck, liver or kidney cancer. Sequencing used CD4+ or CD8+ T cells sorted from blood, obtained in a trial of the OX40 agonist ivuxolimab. The CDR3 nucleotides read TGTGCCAGTACTTCCGAGACAGGGCCCTACGAGCAGTACTTC. Translation: CASTSETGPYEQYF.